This T cell receptor beta chain was sequenced during a study of identical twins. The CDR3 length is 13 residues. Trimming removed 8 bases from V and 3 bases from J; junction bases left unmatched: 4. In TCRdb, the 5' RACE reads were re-called with MiXCR into one record per CDR3 protein. This sample carries approximately 210,000 distinct CDR3 sequences, over 5.5% of them seen once, and the ten largest clones take approximately 14%. The sample was also reused in another study, on T cells expressing NK-cell markers.

This sequence originates from a young woman in good health. Sequences were obtained from CD8+ T cells sorted from blood. The chain is built from TRBV12-3 or TRBV12-4 and TRBJ2-7, with 10 bases lining up with TRBD2. Written as DNA, the CDR3 is TGTGCCAGCGGGACTAGCGTCCACTACGAGCAGTACTTC. Its translation: CASGTSVHYEQYF.